This T cell receptor (beta chain) was identified during a study of T cells in Graves' hyperthyroidism and ophthalmopathy. Patients aged 18 to 65 with hyperthyroidism were newly diagnosed, with duration under 2 months. The diagnostic basis comprised clinical symptoms, serum thyroxine and TRAb, thyroid ultrasound and orbital computed tomography. Regarding the study as a whole: Median prediction lead before ophthalmopathy onset was 5.5 to 7 months with the model. Peripheral blood also featured most of the thyroid clonotypes expanded above 0.001.

Amplified regions were TCR beta CDR3 sequences from RNA transcripts. HTBI primers drove first-round RT-PCR of the TCR CDR3. TCRdb re-derived calls from the multiplex PCR reads in MiXCR, one entry per CDR3 protein. Seen here are 610,000 or so distinct CDR3 sequences, 35% to 55% observed once, and the top ten hold roughly 8.2%. Germline trimming cut 6 bases from V and 9 bases from J; bases unmatched to any gene: 3. The length of the CDR3 is 11 residues. CDR1 SQVTM and CDR2 ANQGSEA come from the germline V gene. Notes on this clonotype: Its antigen is not identified.

The TCR sequence derives from a woman between 18 and 29 years old with Graves' hyperthyroidism. The chain recombines TRBV29-1 with TRBJ2-1; TRBD1 agrees at 9 bases. Material: peripheral blood or thyroid tissue (not recorded which). CDR3 protein: CSVRQGGEQFF. DNA of the CDR3: TGCAGCGTCCGACAGGGGGGTGAGCAGTTCTTC.